Listed here are 2 T cell receptor beta chains from one sample, sequenced in a study of post-analysis software for immune sequencing data. Whole-study findings and limits: Among 5 or 6 TRBV segments more frequent in patients than controls were TRBV5-6, TRBV5-1 and TRBV20-1.

No antigen is known for these receptors. Unique molecular identifiers tagged the TCR beta cDNA libraries. TCRdb re-analysed the PCR reads in MiXCR, keeping a single row per CDR3 protein. Of 820,000 or so distinct CDR3 sequences detected, under 70% appear once; the ten largest clones hold roughly 4.4%. The sample taken for sequencing was blood. The receptors were gathered from a girl between 5 and 17 years old with multiple sclerosis.

This clonotype was seen a handful of times. The rearrangement joins TRBV7-9 to TRBJ2-3; TRBD2 might be the D (5 bases). This CDR3 is built from 15 residues. Trimming left V 11 bases short and J 2 bases short, with 20 bases between. The germline gives CDR1 SEHNR, CDR2 FQNEAQ (reference sequence). CDR3 in amino acids: CAASRGGSTTDTQYF. The CDR3 DNA reads TGTGCCGCAAGTCGGGGTGGGAGTACCACAGATACGCAGTATTTT. Full variable domain (remainder filled in from reference TRBV7-9 and TRBJ2-3): DTGVSQNPRHKITKRGQNVTFRCDPISEHNRLYWYRQTLGQGPEFLTYFQNEAQLEKSRLLSDRFSAERPKGSFSTLEIQRTEQGDSAMYLCAASRGGSTTDTQYFGPGTRLTVL.

This chain uses TRBV20-1 with TRBJ1-1; no definite D call. CDR1 is DFQATT, CDR2 SNEGSKA, per germline (reference sequence). Trimming pared 3 bases from V and 6 bases from J, leaving 8 bases between. CDR3 length: 11 amino acids. CDR3 DNA sequence: TGCAGTGCTAGGATCGACCCTGAAGCTTTCTTT. As protein: CSARIDPEAFF.